These 8 T cell receptor beta chains came from one sample sequenced in a study of beta chain features in type 1 diabetes. Expressed TCRB transcripts were sequenced because the entire RNA isolate underwent reverse transcription. Repertoires were generated with immunoSEQ multiplex PCR, while TCRdb's copy carries only in-frame clones and drops some. The sample records 120,000 to 150,000 clones, nearly 50% being singletons. Sequencing was carried out using Tregs from blood. Every receptor here comes from a man aged 18 to 30 in good health.

This clone was counted between two and nine times. The chain links TRBV6-1 to TRBJ2-5, with D possibly being TRBD2 (5 bases). V lost 8 bases and J 3 bases, leaving 13 bases between the germline ends. The CDR3 length is 13 residues. The germline V gene encodes CDR1 MNHNS and CDR2 SASEGT. Here the CDR3 DNA reads TGTGCCAGCCGACCTGACGGGGAAGAGACCCAGTACTTC. Its translation: CASRPDGEETQYF.

This clone showed up just a few times. The J gene is TRBJ2-4, the V gene TRBV11-2, with a weak D call TRBD1 (6 bases). Germline values: CDR1 SGHAT, CDR2 FQNNGV. Trimming removed 3 bases at V and 5 bases at J, with 14 bases between. The CDR3 consists of 15 residues. The CDR3 is CASSFGRWTENIQYF. As DNA, the CDR3 is TGTGCCAGCAGCTTCGGCCGATGGACAGAAAACATTCAGTACTTC.

The chain recombines TRBV5-1 with TRBJ2-7, with no clear D. The CDR3 runs to 16 residues. Per the germline V gene, CDR1 is SGHRS and CDR2 is YFSETQ. The V end was cut by 1 base, the J end by 4 bases, with 18 bases between. CDR3 residues: CASSLFRSTGGYEQYF. For the CDR3, the DNA is TGCGCCAGCAGCTTGTTTAGGTCCACGGGTGGATACGAGCAGTACTTC. Filled out from reference TRBV5-1 and TRBJ2-7, the complete variable domain reads KAGVTQTPRYLIKTRGQQVTLSCSPISGHRSVSWYQQTPGQGLQFLFEYFSETQRNKGNFPGRFSGRQFSNSRSEMNVSTLELGDSALYLCASSLFRSTGGYEQYFGPGTRLTVT.

The V and J genes are TRBV7-9 and TRBJ2-7; 8 bases map to TRBD1. The germline CDR1 and CDR2 sequences are SEHNR and FQNEAQ (reference sequence). V lost 1 base, J lost 5 bases, and 4 bases stayed unmatched. This CDR3 comprises 14 residues. The DNA of the CDR3 is TGTGCCAGCAGCTTAGTCAGGGGGCGGGACGAGCAGTACTTC. This encodes CASSLVRGRDEQYF.

The chain uses TRBV6-5 and TRBJ1-1, with D unresolved. The CDR3 contains 11 residues. The germline CDR1 and CDR2 sequences are MNHEY and SVGAGI. With 8 bases removed from V and 6 bases from J, the gap between germline ends came to 10 bases. The CDR3 loop is CASARQAEAFF. The CDR3 DNA sequence: TGTGCCAGCGCGCGACAAGCTGAAGCTTTCTTT.

The V gene is TRBV7-6, the J gene TRBJ2-5, with a tentative D call TRBD1 (5 bases). The germline gives CDR1 SGHVS, CDR2 FNYEAQ. CDR3 size: 13 residues. V was trimmed by 5 bases and J by 5 bases, leaving 12 bases between them. The CDR3 DNA reads as TGTGCCAGCAGCCGTGGGGCTGCCGAGACCCAGTACTTC. The encoded protein is CASSRGAAETQYF. The full variable domain, in which reference TRBV7-6 and TRBJ2-5 provide the parts outside the CDR3, is GAGVSQSPRYKVTKRGQDVALRCDPISGHVSLYWYRQALGQGPEFLTYFNYEAQQDKSGLPNDRFSAERPEGSISTLTIQRTEQRDSAMYRCASSRGAAETQYFGPGTRLLVL.

The V gene is TRBV5-1, the J gene TRBJ2-7; 10 positions match TRBD2. Losses at the gene ends were 0 bases for V and 3 bases for J; bases not matched to a gene: 6. Germline V lookup: CDR1 SGHRS, CDR2 YFSETQ. This CDR3 has 16 residues. The CDR3 region has the DNA TGCGCCAGCAGCTTGGGAGGAGCGGGAGGGTACTACGAGCAGTACTTC. Its translation is CASSLGGAGGYYEQYF.

This chain uses TRBV6-5 with TRBJ1-1; maybe TRBD1 (5 bases). This CDR3 spans 12 amino acids. CDR1 MNHEY and CDR2 SVGAGI come from the germline V gene. Between the trimmed V and J ends, which lost 6 bases and 8 bases, there was a span of 13 bases. In DNA form, the CDR3 reads TGTGCCAGCAGCTCCCAGGGCCTGGAAGCTTTCTTT. This sequence encodes CASSSQGLEAFF.